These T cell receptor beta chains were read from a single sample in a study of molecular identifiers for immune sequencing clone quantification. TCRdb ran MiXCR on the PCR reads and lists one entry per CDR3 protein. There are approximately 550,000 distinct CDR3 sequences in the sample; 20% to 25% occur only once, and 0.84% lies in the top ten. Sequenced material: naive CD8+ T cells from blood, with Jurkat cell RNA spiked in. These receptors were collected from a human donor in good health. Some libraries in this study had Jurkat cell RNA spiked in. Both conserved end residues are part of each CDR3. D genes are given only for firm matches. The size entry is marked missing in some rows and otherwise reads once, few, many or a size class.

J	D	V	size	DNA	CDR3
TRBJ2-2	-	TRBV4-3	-	TGCGCCAGCAGCCAAGATCTTATTAGCGTCAGGGTATATGTCGACACCGGGGAGCTGTTTTTT	CASSQDLISVRVYVDTGELFF
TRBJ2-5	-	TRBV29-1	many	TGCAGCGTTGAACAGGGAGGAGAGACCCAGTACTTC	CSVEQGGETQYF
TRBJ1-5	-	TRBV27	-	TGTGCCAGCAGTTTATCCAGGGGCGGCAATCAGCCCCAGCATTTT	CASSLSRGGNQPQHF
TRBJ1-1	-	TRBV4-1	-	TGCGCCAGCAGCCAAGCACGGTGGGGGAACACTGAAGCTTTCTTT	CASSQARWGNTEAFF
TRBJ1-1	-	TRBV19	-	TGTGCCAGTAGTACTGTGGGGGAAAAGGCTGAAGCTTTCTTT	CASSTVGEKAEAFF
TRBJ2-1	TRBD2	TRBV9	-	TGTGCCAGCAGCGTATCCCTAGGACTAGCCGAAAGCTCCTACAATGAGCAGTTCTTC	CASSVSLGLAESSYNEQFF
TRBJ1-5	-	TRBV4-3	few	TGCGCCAGCAGCCAAGATGTCAGCAGCAATCAGCCCCAGCATTTT	CASSQDVSSNQPQHF
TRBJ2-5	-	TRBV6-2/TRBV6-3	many	TGTGCCAGCAGCACCGCCGCGGGATTACCACCCCAGTACTTC	CASSTAAGLPPQYF
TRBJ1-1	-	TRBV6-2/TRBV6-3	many	TGTGCCGCGGGGCCAGGGACTGAAGCTTTCTTT	CAAGPGTEAFF
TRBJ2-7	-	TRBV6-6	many	TGTGCCAGCAGTTACAGTCTTAATAACGAGCAGTACTTC	CASSYSLNNEQYF
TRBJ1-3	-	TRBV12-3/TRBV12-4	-	TGTGCCAGCAGTTACCTGGGGGGGACCCCTGGAAACACCATATATTTT	CASSYLGGTPGNTIYF
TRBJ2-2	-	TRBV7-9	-	TGTGCCAGCAGGCGGGGCTACACCGGGGAGCTGTTTTTT	CASRRGYTGELFF
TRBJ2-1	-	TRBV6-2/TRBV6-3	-	TGTGCCACCTCACCCACCTTAAGGGGAAATGAGCAGTTCTTC	CATSPTLRGNEQFF
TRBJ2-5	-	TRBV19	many	TGTGCCAGTGCCCCTTGGTACTTC	CASAPWYF
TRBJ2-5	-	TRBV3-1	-	TGTGCCAGCAGCCAAGATGACCAAGAGACCCAGTACTTC	CASSQDDQETQYF
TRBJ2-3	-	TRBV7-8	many	TGTGCCAGCAGCTACACAGAAACTAGCACAGATACGCAGTATTTT	CASSYTETSTDTQYF
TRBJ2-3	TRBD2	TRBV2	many	TGTGCCAGCATTCCTAGCGGGAACGTGGATACGCAGTATTTT	CASIPSGNVDTQYF
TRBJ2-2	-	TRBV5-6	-	TGTGCCAGCAGCTTGGCCAGGGATAGGACCGGGGAGCTGTTTTTT	CASSLARDRTGELFF
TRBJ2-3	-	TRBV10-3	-	TGTGCCATGGCACTCGGGGGGGCTCGGACAGGTACGCAGTATTTT	CAMALGGARTGTQYF
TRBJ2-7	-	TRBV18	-	TGTGCCAGCTCACCGAGTCCGCTTCACTACGAGCAGTACTTC	CASSPSPLHYEQYF
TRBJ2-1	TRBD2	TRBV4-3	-	TGCGCCAGCAGCCAGGACCGAGGGCGGGGGGCTTACAATGAGCAGTTCTTC	CASSQDRGRGAYNEQFF
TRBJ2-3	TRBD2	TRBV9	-	TGTGCCAGCAGCGTAACCTCTCTAGCGGGGTACTCAGGTACGCAGTATTTT	CASSVTSLAGYSGTQYF
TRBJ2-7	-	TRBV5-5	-	TGTGTCAGCAGCTTTATAACAGGGCTATCTGAGCACGAGCAGTACTTC	CVSSFITGLSEHEQYF
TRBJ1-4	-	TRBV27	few	TGTGCCAGCAGCTGGGACCGGGAAAAACTGTTTTTT	CASSWDREKLFF
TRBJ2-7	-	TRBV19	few	TGTGCCAGTAGTATGGATTCCGGGGGATCCGAGCAGTACTTC	CASSMDSGGSEQYF
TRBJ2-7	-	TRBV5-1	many	TGCGCCAGCAGCTTGTCTCGGGACTACGAGCAGTACTTC	CASSLSRDYEQYF
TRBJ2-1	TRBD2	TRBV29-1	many	TGCAGCGTTGAAGAGGGACTAGCGCGGAATGAGCAGTTCTTC	CSVEEGLARNEQFF
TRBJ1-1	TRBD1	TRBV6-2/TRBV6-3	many	TGTGCCAGCAGTTACGGGGCAGGGGGCCTGTGGGACACTGAAGCTTTCTTT	CASSYGAGGLWDTEAFF
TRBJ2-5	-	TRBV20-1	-	TGCAGTGCAACACCACGACCTGGGGGTCACCAAGAGACCCAGTACTTC	CSATPRPGGHQETQYF
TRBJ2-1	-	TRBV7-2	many	TGTGCCAGCAGCTTAGTGCCGGGGCTCGGTGAGCAGTTCTTC	CASSLVPGLGEQFF
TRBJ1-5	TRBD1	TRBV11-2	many	TGTGCCAGCAGTCAAGGGACAGCGTTCAATCAGCCCCAGCATTTT	CASSQGTAFNQPQHF
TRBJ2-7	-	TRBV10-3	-	TGTGCCATCAGTGTTTTTGGGCAGGTTAGCTCCTACGAGCAGTACTTC	CAISVFGQVSSYEQYF
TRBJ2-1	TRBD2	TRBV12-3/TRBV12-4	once	TGTGCCAGCAGTTTGTTCGCGGGGGTCTCCTACAATGAGCAGTTCTTC	CASSLFAGVSYNEQFF
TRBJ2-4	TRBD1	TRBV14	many	TGTGCCAGCAGCCAAAGCATCGGGGGACAGGGATTTAACATTCAGTACTTC	CASSQSIGGQGFNIQYF
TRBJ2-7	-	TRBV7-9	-	TGTGCCAGCACTGGAGTACAGATCGCCTACGAGCAGTACTTC	CASTGVQIAYEQYF
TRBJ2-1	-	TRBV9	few	TGTGCCAGCAGCACCGGAGGGGAAAGCTACAATGAGCAGTTCTTC	CASSTGGESYNEQFF
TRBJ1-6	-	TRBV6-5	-	TGTGCCAGCAGTTCAGAGACGCGTCTCGCATTTAATTCACCCCTCCACTTT	CASSSETRLAFNSPLHF
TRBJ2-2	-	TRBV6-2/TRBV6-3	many	TGTGCCAGCACGAACACCGGGGAGCTGTTTTTT	CASTNTGELFF
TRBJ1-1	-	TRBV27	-	TGTGCCAGCAAACGGGGGATGAACACTGAAGCTTTCTTT	CASKRGMNTEAFF
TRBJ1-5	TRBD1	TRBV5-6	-	TGTGCCAGCAGGGCCGGGACAGGGGTGGATCAGCCCCAGCATTTT	CASRAGTGVDQPQHF
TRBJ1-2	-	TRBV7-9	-	TGTGCCAGCAGCTTATCGGTTGGGAAGGATTATGGCTACACCTTC	CASSLSVGKDYGYTF
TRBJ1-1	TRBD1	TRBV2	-	TGTGCCAGCGGAGGGACAGGGGGCCTCAACACTGAAGCTTTCTTT	CASGGTGGLNTEAFF
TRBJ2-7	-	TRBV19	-	TGTGCCAGTAGTATAGGGGGCGCCGACTACGAGCAGTACTTC	CASSIGGADYEQYF
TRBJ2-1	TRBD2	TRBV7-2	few	TGTGCCAGCAGCGAGGCGGGAGTCCGATACAATGAGCAGTTCTTC	CASSEAGVRYNEQFF
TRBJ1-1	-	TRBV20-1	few	TGCAGTGCTAGAGAACGGGCGGCCTACACTGAAGCTTTCTTT	CSARERAAYTEAFF
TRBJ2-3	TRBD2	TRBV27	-	TGTGCCAGCAGTTTATTGACTAGCAGTTACGCAGATACGCAGTATTTT	CASSLLTSSYADTQYF
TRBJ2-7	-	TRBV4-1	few	TGCGCCAGCAGCCTCAACAGGTACGAGCAGTACTTC	CASSLNRYEQYF
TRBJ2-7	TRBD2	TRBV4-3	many	TGCGCCAGCAGCCAAGACCAGGGAGGGGCTAGCGACGAGCAGTACTTC	CASSQDQGGASDEQYF
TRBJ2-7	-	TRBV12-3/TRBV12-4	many	TGTGCCAGCAGTTCCCATTTCTACGAGCAGTACTTC	CASSSHFYEQYF
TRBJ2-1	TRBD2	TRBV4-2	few	TGTGCCAGCAGCCATCCACTAGCGGGCCTAGGGGATGAGCAGTTCTTC	CASSHPLAGLGDEQFF
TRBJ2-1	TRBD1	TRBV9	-	TGTGCCAGCAGCGTTCGGGACAGGTACTACAATGAGCAGTTCTTC	CASSVRDRYYNEQFF
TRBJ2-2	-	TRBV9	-	TGTGCCAGCAGCAAAGCCGACACCGGGGAGCTGTTTTTT	CASSKADTGELFF
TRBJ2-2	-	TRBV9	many	TGTGCCAGCTGGGACGGAACCGGGGAGCTGTTTTTT	CASWDGTGELFF
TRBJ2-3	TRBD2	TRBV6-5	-	TGTGCCAGCAGTCCTCCGGCGGGAGGGCCGCCAGATACGCAGTATTTT	CASSPPAGGPPDTQYF
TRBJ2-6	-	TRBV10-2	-	TGCGCCAGCAGTGAGTCAAACTCTGGGGCCAACGTCCTGACTTTC	CASSESNSGANVLTF
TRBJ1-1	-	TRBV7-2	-	TGTGCCAGCAGCTTAGGGTGGGGTCGCGACAGCGAGAACACTGAAGCTTTCTTT	CASSLGWGRDSENTEAFF
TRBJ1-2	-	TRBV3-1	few	TGTGCCAGCAGCCGAAATACCCCGTATCAGTATGGCTACACCTTC	CASSRNTPYQYGYTF